This T cell receptor (beta chain) was retrieved from a study of T cells in Graves' hyperthyroidism and ophthalmopathy. Trimming took off 0 bases at V and 3 bases at J, with 9 bases between the two ends. In germline, CDR1 is SGDLS, CDR2 YYNGEE. The CDR3 runs 15 residues. Researchers took RNA transcripts and amplified the TCR beta CDR3 regions from them. The TCR CDR3 first-round RT-PCR relied on the HTBI primer set. MiXCR, run by TCRdb on the multiplex PCR reads, gives a single entry per CDR3 protein. The sample yields some 770,000 distinct CDR3 sequences, roughly 15% seen once. For Graves' hyperthyroidism to be stable, ophthalmopathy could not progress within 18 months. Patients between 18 and 65 years old had hyperthyroidism, newly diagnosed and lasting under 2 months. Uncontrolled infections, other autoimmune diseases, pregnancy or lactation led to exclusion of patients. A note on this clonotype: The target antigen is unknown.

Study-wide results and limits: Most expanded thyroid clonotypes above 0.001 also appeared in blood.

Sample: blood. The sequence derives from a man younger than 30 with Graves' hyperthyroidism. V usage is TRBV9 and J usage is TRBJ1-4; no clear D. Here the CDR3 reads CASSVDPTANEKLFF. The CDR3, as DNA: TGTGCCAGCAGCGTAGACCCCACAGCTAATGAAAAACTGTTTTTT.